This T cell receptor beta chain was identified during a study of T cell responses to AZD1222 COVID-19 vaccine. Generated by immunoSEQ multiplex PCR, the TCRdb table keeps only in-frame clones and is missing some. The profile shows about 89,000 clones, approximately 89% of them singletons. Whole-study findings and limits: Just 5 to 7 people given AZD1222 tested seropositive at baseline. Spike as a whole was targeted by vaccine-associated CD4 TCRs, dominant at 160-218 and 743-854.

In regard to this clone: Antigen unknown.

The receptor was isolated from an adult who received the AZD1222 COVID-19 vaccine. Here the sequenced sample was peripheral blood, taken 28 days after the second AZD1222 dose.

CDR3 bases: TGTGCCAGCAGCCCTGGACGGTCGAACACTGAAGCTTTCTTT. Its protein is CASSPGRSNTEAFF. The J gene is TRBJ1-1, the V gene TRBV2; no clear D gene. The V end was cut by 6 bases, the J end by 1 base, with 12 bases between. The CDR3 extends over 14 amino acids. CDR1 is SNHLY and CDR2 is FYNNEI in the germline V gene.